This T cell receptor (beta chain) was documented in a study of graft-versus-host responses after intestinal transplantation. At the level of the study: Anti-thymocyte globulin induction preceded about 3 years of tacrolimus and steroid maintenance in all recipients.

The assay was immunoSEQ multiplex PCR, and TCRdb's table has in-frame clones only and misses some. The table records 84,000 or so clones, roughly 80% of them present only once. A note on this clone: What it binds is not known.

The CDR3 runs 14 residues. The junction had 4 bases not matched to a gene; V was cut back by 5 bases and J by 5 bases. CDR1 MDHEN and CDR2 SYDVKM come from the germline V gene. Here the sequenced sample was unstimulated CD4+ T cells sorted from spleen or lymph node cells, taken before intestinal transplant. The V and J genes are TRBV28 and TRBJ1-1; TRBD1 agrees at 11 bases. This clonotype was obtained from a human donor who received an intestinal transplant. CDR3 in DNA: TGTGCCAGCAGTACGGACAGGGGGCGTACTGAAGCTTTCTTT. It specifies CASSTDRGRTEAFF.